This T cell receptor (beta chain) is from a study of T-cell reconstitution after alpha-beta-depleted transplantation in children. CDR3 length equals 14 residues. V was pared by 5 bases and J by 7 bases, with 18 bases between. From germline, CDR1 is SGHAT and CDR2 FQNNGV. The study's findings and limits: Elevated TCRbeta diversity at day 60 was traced, in some patients, to surviving recipient T cells and thymic progenitors. At around two months after transplant, the alpha-beta T cells were reportedly derived from several hundred expanded clones that came from non-depleted graft cells.

This clonotype was detected many times. The antigen is not known. Library preparation (for TCRbeta) was performed with unique molecular identifiers. TCRdb independently ran MiXCR on the PCR reads; one entry per CDR3 protein. Seen here are approximately 630,000 distinct CDR3 sequences, approximately 14% observed once, and the top ten hold 0.75% to 0.85%. This receptor was identified in a girl aged 2 to 9 with congenital amegakaryocytic thrombocytopenia, due to receive a stem cell transplant. The material was PBMCs, obtained before TCRalphabeta/CD19-depleted stem cell transplant. The chain has TRBV11-2 and TRBJ2-7; D gene unclear. CDR3 sequence: CASSPRTDISEQYF. The CDR3 DNA is TGTGCCAGCAGCCCCAGGACCGACATCTCGGAGCAGTACTTC.